The TCR beta chain described here comes from a study of cytomegalovirus exposure and HLA in healthy donors. Findings and limits, study-wide: TCR association rates varied by HLA locus in a later analysis, with DRB1 highest and HLA-C lowest.

Germline trimming cut 0 bases from V and 7 bases from J; bases unmatched to any gene: 7. Germline loops: CDR1 MNHNY, CDR2 SVGAGI (reference sequence). CDR3 length equals 16 residues. The PCR made use of 60 Vbeta and 13 Jbeta primers. The data were produced by immunoSEQ multiplex PCR, yet TCRdb's version contains in-frame clones alone and is incomplete. Of 150,000 to 200,000 clones detected, approximately 78% appear once; the ten largest clones hold more than 0.9%. A note on this clone: Antigen: not known.

This chain connects TRBV6-6 to TRBJ2-1; 9 bases line up with TRBD1. The clonotype comes from a girl aged 2 to 9 in good health and CMV-seropositive. Sequenced material: PBMCs. The CDR3 bases are TGTGCCAGCAGTTACTCGGGACAGGGAACGGTTAATGAGCAGTTCTTC. It is translated as CASSYSGQGTVNEQFF.